This TCR beta chain was sequenced for a study of OX40 agonist ivuxolimab in advanced cancers. Study as a whole: Patients were infused with ivuxolimab every 2 weeks at 0.01 to 10 mg/kg.

This table comes from immunoSEQ multiplex PCR, and its TCRdb copy is limited to in-frame clones, with some not included. The data hold about 60,000 clones, with approximately 84% observed a single time. Study-wide points: Blood T cells, both CD4+ and CD8+, expanded clonally by week 6 at 0.1 to 3.0 mg/kg.

Germline V gives CDR1 SEHNR, CDR2 FQNEAQ (reference sequence). V lost 1 base and J 5 bases, leaving 9 bases between the germline ends. The CDR3 is 14 residues long. Note on this clone: Its specificity is unknown.

The source material was CD4+ or CD8+ T cells sorted from blood, sampled in a trial of the OX40 agonist ivuxolimab. The chain joins TRBV7-9 to TRBJ2-1; D may be TRBD1 or TRBD2 (5 bases each). The receptor comes from an adult with an advanced solid tumor such as melanoma, head and neck, liver or kidney cancer. CDR3 in amino acids: CASSLVEGNNEQFF. DNA for the CDR3: TGTGCCAGCAGCTTAGTTGAGGGGAACAATGAGCAGTTCTTC.